This TCR beta chain was found in a study of beta chain features in type 1 diabetes (dated by TCRdb to 2017 to 2018). Study-level background: Patients and healthy donors did not differ in mean age, gender distribution, total cell number or subset yield. A total of some 100,000,000 sorted cells were examined across all samples, and a strong correlation was observed between cell number per subset and RNA yield. The study compared TCRB repertoires of sorted circulating CD4+ T cell subsets between recently diagnosed type 1 diabetes patients and matched healthy donors. Whereas all 30 or so donors provided naive and central memory subsets, regulatory and stem cell-like memory subsets were isolated from just 8 patients and about 8 healthy donors. What the work shows at the level of the full study, not this receptor alone: Naive, central memory and regulatory TCRB repertoires appeared to be more alike among patients than among healthy donors. At VDJ recombination sites, patients with type 1 diabetes made fewer insertions and deleted more nucleotides, a pattern implying thymic rearrangement abnormalities. Sequencing cDNA rather than genomic DNA could over-represent highly expressing activated cells, although activation and CD3 levels did not differ between groups. PCR might favor shorter templates, but patient and control samples were amplified and corrected together, so any skew would affect both groups equally. Type 1 diabetes patients showed a moderate but significant shortening of TCRB CDR3 length in all four CD4+ subsets. Because the HLA sub-analyses included only small numbers of individuals, any influence of HLA type on TCRB rearrangement was left unresolved.

Details on this clone: Its antigen target is currently unknown. Per-nucleotide qualities are absent, and no much larger clonotype sits a single base away. Other DNA sequences from this sample encode an identical CDR3 as well.

Each donor gave one peripheral blood draw, roughly 120 mL on average, collected into heparinised tubes. A BD FACSAria II and a panel including CD45RO, CCR7, CD25, CD127, CD95 and CD27 were used to sort naive, central memory, regulatory and stem cell-like memory CD4+ T cells. All sorted populations exceeded 98% purity. PBMCs were isolated right away by Lymphoprep density gradient centrifugation and were stained directly, without culture. Samples were stained and sorted in pairs, with one healthy donor and one patient per experiment, so that batch effects were minimized. The CDR3 numbers 14 residues from cysteine through phenylalanine. Of all the DNA, just the CDR3 is kept, 42 bases in frame from base 1. V is trimmed back by 3 bases and J by 4 bases, and the junction contains 3 bases that no gene match accounts for. Sequences SGHVS (CDR1) and FNYEAQ (CDR2) are obtained from the germline V gene. The entire amount of isolated RNA was reverse transcribed using the High Capacity cDNA Reverse Transcription Kit, so the sequenced TCRB transcripts were expressed ones. Naive, central memory and regulatory T cell samples underwent deep immunoSEQ sequencing, averaging around 4 million total reads per sample. Sorted cells were lysed in RLT buffer, and RNA was extracted using DNase-treated RNeasy Micro or Mini kits according to cell number. Each cell subset was processed separately to prevent cross-contamination, with patient and healthy donor samples processed together. The immunoSEQ multiplex PCR was used to amplify TCRB sequences from cDNA, yielding 87-bp fragments that span the CDR3 region. Amplicons were sequenced on the Illumina HiSeq platform. The study's own analysis went as follows. PCR bias was computationally corrected using synthetic template baselines, reads within Hamming distance 2 were collapsed, and singletons that could not be merged were discarded. By aligning reads against IMGT, V, D and J genes, CDR3 length, and insertions or deletions at six rearrangement sites were assigned. Within each subset, clonotype counts were normalized to the number of sorted cells before true diversity and Gini coefficients were calculated with the tcR R package. The overlap coefficient, calculated on TCRB nucleotide sequences, was used to quantify repertoire sharing. Out-of-frame TCRB sequences from naive cells were analyzed to stand in for the pre-selection repertoire. Here the immuneACCESS table is served through TCRdb, limited to in-frame sequences with V and J called. Missing clones are a known gap in these copies; in checked studies unresolved V genes cover under half, and the rest lacks a known reason. V and J calls and clone size come straight from that table; D and trimming were deduced from the DNA. This sample is represented by about 930,000 clones; roughly 15% of them were singletons. In total, the top ten clones hold 0.02% to 0.025% of the sample.

The specimen was naive CD4+ T cells from blood. Sample cell subset or site, as interpreted from the label and publication: true naive CD4+ T cells. The sequence joins TRBV7-6 to TRBJ2-3; 8 bases in the junction line up with TRBD2. The TCR was taken from a woman under 30 in good health. CDR3 protein: CASSFRAGADTQYF. The bases read TGTGCCAGCAGCTTTCGAGCGGGAGCAGATACGCAGTATTTT. Reference TRBV7-6 and TRBJ2-3 genes cover what lies past the CDR3, so the full variable domain is GAGVSQSPRYKVTKRGQDVALRCDPISGHVSLYWYRQALGQGPEFLTYFNYEAQQDKSGLPNDRFSAERPEGSISTLTIQRTEQRDSAMYRCASSFRAGADTQYFGPGTRLTVL.